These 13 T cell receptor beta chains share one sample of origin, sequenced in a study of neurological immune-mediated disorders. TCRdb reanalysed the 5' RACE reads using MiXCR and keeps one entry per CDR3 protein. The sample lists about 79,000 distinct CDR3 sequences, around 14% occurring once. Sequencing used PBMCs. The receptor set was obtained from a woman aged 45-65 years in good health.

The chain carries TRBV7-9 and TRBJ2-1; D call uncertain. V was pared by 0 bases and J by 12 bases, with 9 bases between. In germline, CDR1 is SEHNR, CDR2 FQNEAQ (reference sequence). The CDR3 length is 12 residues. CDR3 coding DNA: TGTGCCAGCAGCTTAGCGCCCATGGGGCAGTTCTTC. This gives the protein CASSLAPMGQFF.

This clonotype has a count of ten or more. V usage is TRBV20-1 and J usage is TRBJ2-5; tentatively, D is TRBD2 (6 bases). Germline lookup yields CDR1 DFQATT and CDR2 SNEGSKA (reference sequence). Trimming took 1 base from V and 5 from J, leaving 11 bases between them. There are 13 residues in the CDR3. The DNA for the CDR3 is TGCAGTGCTAGAGTAGGGGAGGTTGAGACCCAGTACTTC. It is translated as CSARVGEVETQYF.

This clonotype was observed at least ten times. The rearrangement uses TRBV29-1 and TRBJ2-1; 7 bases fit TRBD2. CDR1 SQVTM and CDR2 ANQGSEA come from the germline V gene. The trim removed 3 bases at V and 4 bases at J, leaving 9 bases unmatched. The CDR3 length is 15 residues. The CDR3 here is CSVDAVAGTYNEQFF. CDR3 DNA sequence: TGCAGCGTTGATGCGGTAGCGGGTACGTACAATGAGCAGTTCTTC.

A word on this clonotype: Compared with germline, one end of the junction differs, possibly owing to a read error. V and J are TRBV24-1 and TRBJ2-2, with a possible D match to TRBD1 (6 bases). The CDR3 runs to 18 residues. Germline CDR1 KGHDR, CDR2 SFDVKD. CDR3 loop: CATSDLRGAEGDGWDLFF. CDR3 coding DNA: TGTGCCACCAGTGATTTGCGAGGAGCCGAGGGGGATGGCTGGGATCTGTTTTTT.

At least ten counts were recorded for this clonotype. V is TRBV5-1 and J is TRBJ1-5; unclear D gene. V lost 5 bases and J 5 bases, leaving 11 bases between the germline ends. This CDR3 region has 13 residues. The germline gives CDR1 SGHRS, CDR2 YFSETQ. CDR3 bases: TGCGCCAGCAGTTTTGACCTAGATCAGCCCCAGCATTTT. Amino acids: CASSFDLDQPQHF.

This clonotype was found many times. CDR3 sequence: CSANPKETQYF. In DNA, the CDR3 is TGCAGTGCTAACCCGAAAGAGACCCAGTACTTC. The chain joins TRBV20-1 to TRBJ2-5, with D uncertain. Germline CDR1 DFQATT, CDR2 SNEGSKA (reference sequence). This CDR3 contains 11 residues. V lost 4 bases and J 3 bases, leaving 6 bases between the germline ends.

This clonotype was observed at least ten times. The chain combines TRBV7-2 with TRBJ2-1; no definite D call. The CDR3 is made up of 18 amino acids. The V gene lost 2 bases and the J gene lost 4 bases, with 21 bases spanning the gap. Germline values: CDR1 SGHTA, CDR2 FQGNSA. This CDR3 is CASSLLPPLFGFYNEQFF. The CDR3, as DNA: TGTGCCAGCAGCTTACTTCCCCCCCTTTTCGGGTTTTACAATGAGCAGTTCTTC. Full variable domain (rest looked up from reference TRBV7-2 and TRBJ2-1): GAGVSQSPSNKVTEKGKDVELRCDPISGHTALYWYRQSLGQGLEFLIYFQGNSAPDKSGLPSDRFSAERTGGSVSTLTIQRTQQEDSAVYLCASSLLPPLFGFYNEQFFGPGTRLTVL.

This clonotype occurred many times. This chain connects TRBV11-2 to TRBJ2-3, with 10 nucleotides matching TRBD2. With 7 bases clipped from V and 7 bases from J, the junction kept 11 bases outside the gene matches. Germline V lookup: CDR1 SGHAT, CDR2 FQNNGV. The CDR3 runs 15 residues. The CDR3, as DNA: TGTGCCAGCACCAAGGAGCTAGCGGGGGTAAATACGCAGTATTTT. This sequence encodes CASTKELAGVNTQYF. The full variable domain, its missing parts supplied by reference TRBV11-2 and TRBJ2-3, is EAGVAQSPRYKIIEKRQSVAFWCNPISGHATLYWYQQILGQGPKLLIQFQNNGVVDDSQLPKDRFSAERLKGVDSTLKIQPAKLEDSAVYLCASTKELAGVNTQYFGPGTRLTVL.

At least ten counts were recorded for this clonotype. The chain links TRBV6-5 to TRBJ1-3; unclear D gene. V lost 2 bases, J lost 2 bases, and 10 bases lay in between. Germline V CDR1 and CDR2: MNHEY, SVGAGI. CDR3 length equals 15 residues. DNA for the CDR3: TGTGCCAGCAGTTACGGACGGCATCCTGGAAACACCATATATTTT. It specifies CASSYGRHPGNTIYF.

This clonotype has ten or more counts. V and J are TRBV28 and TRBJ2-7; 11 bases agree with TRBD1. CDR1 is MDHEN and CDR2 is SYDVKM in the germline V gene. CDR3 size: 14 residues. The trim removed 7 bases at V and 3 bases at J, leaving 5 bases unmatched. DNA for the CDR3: TGTGCCAGCATCGGACAGGGGGCAGGCTACGAGCAGTACTTC. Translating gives CASIGQGAGYEQYF.

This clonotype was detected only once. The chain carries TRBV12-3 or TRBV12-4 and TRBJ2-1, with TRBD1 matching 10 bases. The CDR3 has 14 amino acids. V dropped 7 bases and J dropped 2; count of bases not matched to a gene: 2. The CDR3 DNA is TGTGCCAGCACAGGGACAGGGGCCTACAATGAGCAGTTCTTC. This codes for CASTGTGAYNEQFF.

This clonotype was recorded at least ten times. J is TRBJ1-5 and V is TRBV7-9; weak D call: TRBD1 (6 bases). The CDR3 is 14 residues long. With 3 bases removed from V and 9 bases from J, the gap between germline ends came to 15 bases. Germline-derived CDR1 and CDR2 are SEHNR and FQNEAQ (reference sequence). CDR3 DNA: TGTGCCAGCAGCTTGGGCGAGGGGGGCAGGCCCCAGCATTTT. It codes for CASSLGEGGRPQHF.

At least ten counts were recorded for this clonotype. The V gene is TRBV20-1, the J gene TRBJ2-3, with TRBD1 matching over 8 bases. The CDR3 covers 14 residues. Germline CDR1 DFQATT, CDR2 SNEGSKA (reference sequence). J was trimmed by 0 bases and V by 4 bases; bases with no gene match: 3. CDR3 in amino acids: CSATGGKSTDTQYF. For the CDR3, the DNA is TGCAGTGCTACAGGGGGCAAGAGCACAGATACGCAGTATTTT.